This entry concerns a single TCR beta chain. Its antigen is currently unknown. This sample is part of a study of cytomegalovirus exposure and HLA in healthy donors. Overall study results and limits: Presence/absence analyses assumed roughly uniform sequencing depth across donors, which may not hold.

In germline, CDR1 is SGHTA, CDR2 FQGNSA. The CDR3 contains 12 residues. The V and J ends lost 6 bases and 1 base respectively, with 6 bases between them. The primer mix had 60 Vbeta and 13 Jbeta primers. The data were produced by immunoSEQ multiplex PCR, yet TCRdb's version contains in-frame clones alone and is incomplete. This table has fewer than 250,000 clones, roughly 86% appearing once. The chain links TRBV7-2 to TRBJ1-1; D gene uncertain. The sequence came from a woman aged 18-29 years in good health and CMV-seronegative. Sequencing was performed on PBMCs. The CDR3 region is CASRRQNTEAFF. In nucleotides, the CDR3 is TGTGCCAGCAGGAGACAGAACACTGAAGCTTTCTTT. Filled out from reference TRBV7-2 and TRBJ1-1, the complete variable domain reads GAGVSQSPSNKVTEKGKDVELRCDPISGHTALYWYRQSLGQGLEFLIYFQGNSAPDKSGLPSDRFSAERTGGSVSTLTIQRTQQEDSAVYLCASRRQNTEAFFGQGTRLTVV.